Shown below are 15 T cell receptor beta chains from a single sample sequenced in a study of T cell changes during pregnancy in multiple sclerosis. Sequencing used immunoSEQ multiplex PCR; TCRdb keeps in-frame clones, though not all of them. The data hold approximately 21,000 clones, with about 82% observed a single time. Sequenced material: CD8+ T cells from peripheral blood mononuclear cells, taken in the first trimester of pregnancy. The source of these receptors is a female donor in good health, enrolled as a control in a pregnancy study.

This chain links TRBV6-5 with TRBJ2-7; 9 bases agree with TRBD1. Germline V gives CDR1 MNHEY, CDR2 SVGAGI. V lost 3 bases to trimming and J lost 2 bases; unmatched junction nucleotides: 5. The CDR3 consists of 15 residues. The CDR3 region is CASSYHRGRAYEQYF. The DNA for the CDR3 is TGTGCCAGCAGTTATCACAGGGGGCGAGCCTACGAGCAGTACTTC.

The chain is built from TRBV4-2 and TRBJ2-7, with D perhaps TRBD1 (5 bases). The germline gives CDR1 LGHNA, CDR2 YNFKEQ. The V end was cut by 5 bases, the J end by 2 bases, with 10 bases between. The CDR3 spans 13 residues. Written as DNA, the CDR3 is TGTGCCAGCAGCTTAGGCAGGGCCTACGAGCAGTACTTC. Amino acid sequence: CASSLGRAYEQYF.

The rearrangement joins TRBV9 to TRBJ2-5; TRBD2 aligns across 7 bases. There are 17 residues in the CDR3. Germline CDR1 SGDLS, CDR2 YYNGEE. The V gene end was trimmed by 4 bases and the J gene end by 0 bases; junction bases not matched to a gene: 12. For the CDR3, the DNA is TGTGCCAGCAGCCAGGGCGGTAGCGGGTTAAACCAAGAGACCCAGTACTTC. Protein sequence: CASSQGGSGLNQETQYF.

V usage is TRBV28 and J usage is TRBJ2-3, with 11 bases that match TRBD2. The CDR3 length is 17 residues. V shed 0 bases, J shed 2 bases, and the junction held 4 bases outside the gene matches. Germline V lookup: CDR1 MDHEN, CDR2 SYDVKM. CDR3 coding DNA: TGTGCCAGCAGTTTATGGACTAGCGGGGAATTCACAGATACGCAGTATTTT. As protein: CASSLWTSGEFTDTQYF. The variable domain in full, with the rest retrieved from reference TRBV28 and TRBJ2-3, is DVKVTQSSRYLVKRTGEKVFLECVQDMDHENMFWYRQDPGLGLRLIYFSYDVKMKEKGDIPEGYSVSREKKERFSLILESASTNQTSMYLCASSLWTSGEFTDTQYFGPGTRLTVL.

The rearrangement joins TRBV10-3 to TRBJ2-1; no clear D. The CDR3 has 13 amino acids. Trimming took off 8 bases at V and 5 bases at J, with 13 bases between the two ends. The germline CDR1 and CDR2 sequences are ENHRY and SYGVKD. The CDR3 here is CAIANRVDNEQFF. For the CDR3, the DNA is TGTGCCATCGCGAATCGCGTCGACAATGAGCAGTTCTTC.

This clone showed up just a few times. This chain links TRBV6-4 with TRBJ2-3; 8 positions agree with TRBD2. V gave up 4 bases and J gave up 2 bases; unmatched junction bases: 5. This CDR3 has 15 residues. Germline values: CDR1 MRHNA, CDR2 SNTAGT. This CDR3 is CASSAGGLDTDTQYF. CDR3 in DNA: TGTGCCAGCAGTGCGGGGGGACTAGACACAGATACGCAGTATTTT.

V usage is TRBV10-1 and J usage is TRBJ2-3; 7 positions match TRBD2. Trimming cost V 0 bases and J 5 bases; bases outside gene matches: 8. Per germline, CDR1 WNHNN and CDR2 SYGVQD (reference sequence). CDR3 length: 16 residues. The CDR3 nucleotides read TGCGCCAGCAGTGAGTCGGCCAGCGGGAAAGGAGATACGCAGTATTTT. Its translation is CASSESASGKGDTQYF.

This chain's CDR3 is CASNLKGANEKLFF. Here the CDR3 DNA reads TGTGCCAGCAACCTCAAAGGGGCTAATGAAAAACTGTTTTTT. The V gene is TRBV21-1, the J gene TRBJ1-4; the D call in the table, TRBD1, was not verified against the DNA. TRBV21-1 is a pseudogene locus. The CDR3 is 14 amino acids.

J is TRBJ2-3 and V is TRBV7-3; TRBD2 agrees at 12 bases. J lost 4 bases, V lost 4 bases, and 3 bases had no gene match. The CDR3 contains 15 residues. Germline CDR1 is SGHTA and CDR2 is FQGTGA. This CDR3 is CASSSGLAGSDTQYF. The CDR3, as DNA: TGTGCCAGCAGCTCCGGACTAGCGGGATCAGATACGCAGTATTTT.

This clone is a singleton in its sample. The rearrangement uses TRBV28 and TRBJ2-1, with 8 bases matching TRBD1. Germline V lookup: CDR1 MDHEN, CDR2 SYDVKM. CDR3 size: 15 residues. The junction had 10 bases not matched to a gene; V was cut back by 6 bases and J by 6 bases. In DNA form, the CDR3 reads TGTGCCAGCAGGAGTTCAGGGGGCCCCACCAATGAGCAGTTCTTC. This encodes CASRSSGGPTNEQFF.

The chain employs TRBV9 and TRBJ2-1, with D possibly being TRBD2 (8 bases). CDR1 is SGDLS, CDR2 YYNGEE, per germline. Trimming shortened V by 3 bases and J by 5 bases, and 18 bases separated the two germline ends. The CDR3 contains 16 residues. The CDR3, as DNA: TGTGCCAGCAGCGCATCGGGACTAGGACAGGACAATGAGCAGTTCTTC. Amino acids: CASSASGLGQDNEQFF.

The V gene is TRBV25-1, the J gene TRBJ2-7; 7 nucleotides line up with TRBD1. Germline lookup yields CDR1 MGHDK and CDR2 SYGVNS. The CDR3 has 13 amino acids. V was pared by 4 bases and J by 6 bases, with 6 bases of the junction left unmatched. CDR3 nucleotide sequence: TGTGCCAGCAGTGTTGGGACAGTTAGCGAGCAGTACTTC. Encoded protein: CASSVGTVSEQYF.

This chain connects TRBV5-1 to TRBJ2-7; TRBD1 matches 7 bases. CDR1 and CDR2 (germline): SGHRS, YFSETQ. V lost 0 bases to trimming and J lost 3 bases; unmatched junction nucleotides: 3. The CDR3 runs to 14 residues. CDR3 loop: CASSLETGRYEQYF. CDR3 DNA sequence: TGCGCCAGCAGCTTGGAGACAGGGCGCTACGAGCAGTACTTC.

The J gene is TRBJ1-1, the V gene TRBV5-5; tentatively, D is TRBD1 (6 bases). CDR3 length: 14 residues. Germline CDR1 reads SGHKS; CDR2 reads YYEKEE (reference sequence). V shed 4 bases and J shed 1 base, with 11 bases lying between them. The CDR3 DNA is TGTGCCAGCAGCCAGGACAGCCAGAACACTGAAGCTTTCTTT. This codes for CASSQDSQNTEAFF.

CDR3 in amino acids: CASSEAALAGLSYEQYF. Here the CDR3 DNA reads TGTGCCAGCAGTGAAGCGGCTCTAGCGGGGCTCTCCTACGAGCAGTACTTC. The chain is built from TRBV6-1 and TRBJ2-7, with 9 bases aligning to TRBD2. The CDR3 is made up of 17 amino acids. Looked up from germline, CDR1 is MNHNS and CDR2 is SASEGT. V was pared by 0 bases and J by 0 bases, with 6 bases of the junction left unmatched.